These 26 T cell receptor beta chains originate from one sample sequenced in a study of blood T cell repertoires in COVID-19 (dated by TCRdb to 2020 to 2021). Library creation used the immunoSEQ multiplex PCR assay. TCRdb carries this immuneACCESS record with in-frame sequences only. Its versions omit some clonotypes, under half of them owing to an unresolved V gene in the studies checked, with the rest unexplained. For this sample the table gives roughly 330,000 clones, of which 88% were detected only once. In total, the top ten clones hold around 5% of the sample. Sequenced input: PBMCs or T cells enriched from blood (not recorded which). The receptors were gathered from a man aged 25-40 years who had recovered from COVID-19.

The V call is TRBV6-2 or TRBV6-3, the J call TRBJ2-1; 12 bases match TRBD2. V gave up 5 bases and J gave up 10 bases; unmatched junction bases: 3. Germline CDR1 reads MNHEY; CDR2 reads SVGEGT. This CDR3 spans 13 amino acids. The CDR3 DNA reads TGTGCCAGCAGTGGACTAGCGGGGAACGAGCAGTTCTTC. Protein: CASSGLAGNEQFF.

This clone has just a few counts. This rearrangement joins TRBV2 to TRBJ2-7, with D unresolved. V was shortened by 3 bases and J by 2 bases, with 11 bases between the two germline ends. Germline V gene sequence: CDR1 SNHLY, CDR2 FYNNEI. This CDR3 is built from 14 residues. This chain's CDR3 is CASSDYPLTYEQYF. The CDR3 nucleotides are TGTGCCAGCAGTGACTACCCACTTACCTACGAGCAGTACTTC.

The DNA for the CDR3 is TGTGCCAGCAGGTACACAGATACGCAGTATTTT. This sequence encodes CASRYTDTQYF. The chain couples TRBV12-3 or TRBV12-4 to TRBJ2-3; D gene unclear. This CDR3 is built from 11 residues. V lost 6 bases and J 2 bases, leaving 3 bases between the germline ends.

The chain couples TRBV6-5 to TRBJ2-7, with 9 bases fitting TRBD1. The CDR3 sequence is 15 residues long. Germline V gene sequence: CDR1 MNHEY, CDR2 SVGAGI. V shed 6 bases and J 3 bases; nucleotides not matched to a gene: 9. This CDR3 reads CASRPEDRGDYEQYF. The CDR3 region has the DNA TGTGCCAGCAGACCCGAGGACAGGGGCGACTACGAGCAGTACTTC.

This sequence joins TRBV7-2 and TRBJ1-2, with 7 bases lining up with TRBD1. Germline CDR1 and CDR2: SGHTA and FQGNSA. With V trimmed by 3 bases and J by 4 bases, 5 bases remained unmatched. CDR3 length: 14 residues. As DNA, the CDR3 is TGTGCCAGCAGCTTGGGACAGAGGGGCTATGGCTACACCTTC. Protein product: CASSLGQRGYGYTF.

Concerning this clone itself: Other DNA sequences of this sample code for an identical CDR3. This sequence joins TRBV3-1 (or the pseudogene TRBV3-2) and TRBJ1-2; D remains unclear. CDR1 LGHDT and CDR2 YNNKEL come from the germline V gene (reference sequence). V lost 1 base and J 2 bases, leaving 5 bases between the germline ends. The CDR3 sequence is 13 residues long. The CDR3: CASSQGLNYGYTF. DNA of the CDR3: TGTGCCAGCAGCCAAGGGCTGAACTATGGCTACACCTTC.

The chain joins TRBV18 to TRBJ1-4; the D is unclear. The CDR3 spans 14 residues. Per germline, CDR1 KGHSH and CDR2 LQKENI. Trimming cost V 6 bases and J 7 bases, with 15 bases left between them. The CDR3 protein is CASSSGMQREKLFF. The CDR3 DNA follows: TGTGCCAGCTCCTCCGGGATGCAGCGTGAAAAACTGTTTTTT.

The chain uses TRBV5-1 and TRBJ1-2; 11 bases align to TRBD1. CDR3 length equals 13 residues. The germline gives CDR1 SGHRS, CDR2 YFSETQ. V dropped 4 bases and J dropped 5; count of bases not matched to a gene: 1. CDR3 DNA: TGCGCCAGCAGCGGGGACAGGGGGTATGGCTACACCTTC. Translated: CASSGDRGYGYTF.

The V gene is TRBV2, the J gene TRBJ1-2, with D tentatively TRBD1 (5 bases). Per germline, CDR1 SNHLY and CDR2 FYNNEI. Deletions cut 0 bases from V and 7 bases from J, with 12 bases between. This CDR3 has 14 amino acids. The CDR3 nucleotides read TGTGCCAGCAGTGAAGCGCGGGGGATTAGTGGCTACACCTTC. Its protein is CASSEARGISGYTF.

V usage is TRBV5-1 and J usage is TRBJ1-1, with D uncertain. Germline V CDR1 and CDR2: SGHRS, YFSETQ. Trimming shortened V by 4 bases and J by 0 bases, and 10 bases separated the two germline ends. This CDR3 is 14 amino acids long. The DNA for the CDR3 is TGCGCCAGCAGCCAACAATCCCTGAACACTGAAGCTTTCTTT. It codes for CASSQQSLNTEAFF.

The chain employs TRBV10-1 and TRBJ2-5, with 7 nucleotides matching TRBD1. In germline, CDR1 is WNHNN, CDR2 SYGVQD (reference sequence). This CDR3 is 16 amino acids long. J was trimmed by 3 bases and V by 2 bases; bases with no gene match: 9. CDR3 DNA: TGCGCCAGCAGTGAGCAACCATTTACAGGGGAAGAGACCCAGTACTTC. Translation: CASSEQPFTGEETQYF.

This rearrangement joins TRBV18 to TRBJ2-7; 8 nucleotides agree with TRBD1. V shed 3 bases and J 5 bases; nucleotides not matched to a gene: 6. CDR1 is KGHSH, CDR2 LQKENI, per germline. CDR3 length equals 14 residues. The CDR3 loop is CASSPRDRNNEQYF. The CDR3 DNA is TGTGCCAGCTCACCCCGGGACAGGAATAACGAGCAGTACTTC.

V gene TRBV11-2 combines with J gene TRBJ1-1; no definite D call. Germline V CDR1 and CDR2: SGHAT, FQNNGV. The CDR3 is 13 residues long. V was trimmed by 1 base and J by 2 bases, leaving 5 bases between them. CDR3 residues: CASSLGANTEAFF. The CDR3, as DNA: TGTGCCAGCAGCTTAGGGGCTAACACTGAAGCTTTCTTT.

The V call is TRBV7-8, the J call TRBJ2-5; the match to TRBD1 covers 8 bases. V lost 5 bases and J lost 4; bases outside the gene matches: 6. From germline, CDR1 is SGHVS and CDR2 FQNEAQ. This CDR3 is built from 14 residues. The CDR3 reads CASSPGTGRETQYF. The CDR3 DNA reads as TGTGCCAGCAGCCCCGGGACAGGAAGAGAGACCCAGTACTTC.

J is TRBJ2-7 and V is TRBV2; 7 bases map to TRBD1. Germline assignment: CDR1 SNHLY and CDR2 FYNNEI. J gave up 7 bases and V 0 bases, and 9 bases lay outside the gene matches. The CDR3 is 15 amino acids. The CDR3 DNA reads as TGTGCCAGCAGTGAAGCGCGACAGGGATTGAAGGAGCAGTACTTC. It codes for CASSEARQGLKEQYF.

The CDR3 sequence: CASKPGQGPTYEQYF. The DNA of the CDR3 is TGTGCCAGTAAGCCGGGACAGGGGCCCACCTACGAGCAGTACTTC. The V and J genes are TRBV19 and TRBJ2-7, with 10 bases lining up with TRBD1. Germline loops: CDR1 LNHDA, CDR2 SQIVND (reference sequence). Losses at the gene ends were 7 bases for V and 2 bases for J; bases not matched to a gene: 8. The CDR3 spans 15 residues.

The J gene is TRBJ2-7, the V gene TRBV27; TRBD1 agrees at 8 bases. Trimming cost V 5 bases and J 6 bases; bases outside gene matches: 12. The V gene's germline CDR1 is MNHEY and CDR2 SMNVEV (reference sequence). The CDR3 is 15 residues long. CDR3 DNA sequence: TGTGCCAGCAGTCCCTCAGGGGGCGCTTCTGCCGAGCAGTACTTC. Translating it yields CASSPSGGASAEQYF.

CDR3 amino acids: CASSHPGTGNRPQYF. The CDR3 DNA sequence: TGCGCCAGCAGCCATCCCGGGACAGGGAATCGTCCGCAGTATTTT. The rearrangement uses TRBV4-1 and TRBJ2-3, with 9 bases that match TRBD1. Per germline, CDR1 MGHRA and CDR2 YSYEKL. V trimming: 3 bases; J trimming: 10 bases; junction bases outside the gene matches: 11. The CDR3 has 15 residues.

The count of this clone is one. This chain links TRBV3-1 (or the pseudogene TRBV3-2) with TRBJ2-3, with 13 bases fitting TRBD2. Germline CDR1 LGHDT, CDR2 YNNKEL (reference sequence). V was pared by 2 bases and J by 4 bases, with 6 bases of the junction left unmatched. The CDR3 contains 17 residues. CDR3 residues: CASSQQLAGGFSDTQYF. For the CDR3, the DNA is TGTGCCAGCAGCCAACAACTAGCGGGGGGGTTTTCAGATACGCAGTATTTT.

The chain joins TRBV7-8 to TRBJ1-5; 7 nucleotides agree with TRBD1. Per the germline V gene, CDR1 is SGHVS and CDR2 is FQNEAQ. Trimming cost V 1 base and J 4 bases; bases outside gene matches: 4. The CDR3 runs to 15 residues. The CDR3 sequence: CASSLGTGANQPQHF. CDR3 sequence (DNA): TGTGCCAGCAGCTTAGGGACAGGAGCTAATCAGCCCCAGCATTTT.

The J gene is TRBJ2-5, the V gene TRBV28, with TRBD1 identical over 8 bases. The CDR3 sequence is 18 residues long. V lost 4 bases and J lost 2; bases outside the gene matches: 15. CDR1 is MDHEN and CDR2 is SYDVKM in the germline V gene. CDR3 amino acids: CASSSLRLDRVTQETQYF. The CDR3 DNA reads TGTGCCAGCAGTTCCCTACGTCTGGACAGGGTAACACAAGAGACCCAGTACTTC.

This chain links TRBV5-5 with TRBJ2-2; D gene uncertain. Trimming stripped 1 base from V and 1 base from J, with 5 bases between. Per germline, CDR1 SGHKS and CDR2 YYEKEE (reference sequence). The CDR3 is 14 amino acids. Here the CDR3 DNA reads TGTGCCAGCAGCTTGTATTGGAACACCGGGGAGCTGTTTTTT. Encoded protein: CASSLYWNTGELFF.

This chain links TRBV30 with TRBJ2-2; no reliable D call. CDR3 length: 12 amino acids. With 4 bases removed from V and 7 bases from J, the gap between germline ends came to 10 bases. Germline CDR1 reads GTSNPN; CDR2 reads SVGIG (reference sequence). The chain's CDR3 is CAWTPAHGELFF. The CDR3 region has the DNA TGTGCCTGGACTCCCGCACACGGGGAGCTGTTTTTT. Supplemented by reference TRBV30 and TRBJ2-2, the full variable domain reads SQTIHQWPATLVQPVGSPLSLECTVEGTSNPNLYWYRQAAGRGLQLLFYSVGIGQISSEVPQNLSASRPQDRQFILSSKKLLLSDSGFYLCAWTPAHGELFFGEGSRLTVL.

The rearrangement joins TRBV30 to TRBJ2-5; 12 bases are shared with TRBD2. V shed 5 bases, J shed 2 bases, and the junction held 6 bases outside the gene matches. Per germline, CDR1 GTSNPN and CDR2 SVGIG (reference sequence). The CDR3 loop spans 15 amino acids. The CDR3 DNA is TGTGCCTGGGAACTAGCGGGGGGCCCACAAGAGACCCAGTACTTC. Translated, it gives CAWELAGGPQETQYF.

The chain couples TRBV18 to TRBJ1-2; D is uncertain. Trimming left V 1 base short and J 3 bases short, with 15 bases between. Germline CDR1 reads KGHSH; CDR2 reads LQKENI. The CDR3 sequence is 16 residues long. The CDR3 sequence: CASSPRPPSGYYGYTF. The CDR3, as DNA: TGTGCCAGCTCACCACGACCTCCCAGCGGGTACTATGGCTACACCTTC.

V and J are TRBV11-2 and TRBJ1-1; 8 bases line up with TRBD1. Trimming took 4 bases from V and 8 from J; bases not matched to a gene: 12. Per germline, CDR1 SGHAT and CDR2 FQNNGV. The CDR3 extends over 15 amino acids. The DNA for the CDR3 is TGTGCCAGCAGCTCCTTCAGGGGGCGGATTTTGGAAGCTTTCTTT. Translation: CASSSFRGRILEAFF. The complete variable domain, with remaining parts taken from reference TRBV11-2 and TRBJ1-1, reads EAGVAQSPRYKIIEKRQSVAFWCNPISGHATLYWYQQILGQGPKLLIQFQNNGVVDDSQLPKDRFSAERLKGVDSTLKIQPAKLEDSAVYLCASSSFRGRILEAFFGQGTRLTVV.